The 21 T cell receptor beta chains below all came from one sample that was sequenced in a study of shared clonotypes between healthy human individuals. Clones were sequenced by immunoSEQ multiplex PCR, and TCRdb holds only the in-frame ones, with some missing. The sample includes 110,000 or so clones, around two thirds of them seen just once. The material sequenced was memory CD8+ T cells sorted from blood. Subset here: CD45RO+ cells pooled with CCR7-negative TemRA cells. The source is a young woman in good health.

The chain's CDR3 is CASSEAGKQYF. CDR3 sequence (DNA): TGTGCCAGCTCGGAGGCAGGAAAGCAGTACTTC. The chain carries TRBV28 and TRBJ2-7; a possible D gene is TRBD2 (5 bases). This CDR3 region has 11 residues. Trimming pared 8 bases from V and 8 bases from J, leaving 13 bases between. CDR1 is MDHEN, CDR2 SYDVKM, per germline. Combining the CDR3 with reference TRBV28 and TRBJ2-7 gives the whole variable domain DVKVTQSSRYLVKRTGEKVFLECVQDMDHENMFWYRQDPGLGLRLIYFSYDVKMKEKGDIPEGYSVSREKKERFSLILESASTNQTSMYLCASSEAGKQYFGPGTRLTVT.

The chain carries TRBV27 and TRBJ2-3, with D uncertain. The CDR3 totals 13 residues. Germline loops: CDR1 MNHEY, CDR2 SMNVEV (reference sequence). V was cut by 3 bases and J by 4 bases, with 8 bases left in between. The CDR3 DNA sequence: TGTGCCAGCAGTTTTAACTCGGCAGATACGCAGTATTTT. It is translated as CASSFNSADTQYF.

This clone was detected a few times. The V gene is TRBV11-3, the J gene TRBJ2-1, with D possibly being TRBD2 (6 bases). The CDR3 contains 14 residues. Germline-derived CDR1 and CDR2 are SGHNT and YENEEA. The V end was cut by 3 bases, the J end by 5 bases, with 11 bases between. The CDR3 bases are TGTGCCAGCAGCTTGGGGACTGGGGACAATGAGCAGTTCTTC. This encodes CASSLGTGDNEQFF.

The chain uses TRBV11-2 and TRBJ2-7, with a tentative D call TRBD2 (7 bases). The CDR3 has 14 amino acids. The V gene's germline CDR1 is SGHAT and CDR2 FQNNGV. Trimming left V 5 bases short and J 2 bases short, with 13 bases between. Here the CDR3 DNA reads TGTGCCAGCAGCCCCCCGGGGGGCCCCTACGAGCAGTACTTC. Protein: CASSPPGGPYEQYF.

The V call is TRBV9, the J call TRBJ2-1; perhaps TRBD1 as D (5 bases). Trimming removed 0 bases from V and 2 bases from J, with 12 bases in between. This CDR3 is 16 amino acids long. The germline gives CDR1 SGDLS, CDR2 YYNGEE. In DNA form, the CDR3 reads TGTGCCAGCAGCGTAGTAAGGGGTGGGGCCTACAATGAGCAGTTCTTC. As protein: CASSVVRGGAYNEQFF.

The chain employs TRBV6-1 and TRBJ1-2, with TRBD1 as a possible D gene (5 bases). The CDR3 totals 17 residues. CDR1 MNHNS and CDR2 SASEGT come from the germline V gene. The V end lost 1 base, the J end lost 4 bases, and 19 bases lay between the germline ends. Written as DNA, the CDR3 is TGTGCCAGCAGTGAAGAGCAGGGTGGTATGGCCCTCTATGGCTACACCTTC. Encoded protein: CASSEEQGGMALYGYTF.

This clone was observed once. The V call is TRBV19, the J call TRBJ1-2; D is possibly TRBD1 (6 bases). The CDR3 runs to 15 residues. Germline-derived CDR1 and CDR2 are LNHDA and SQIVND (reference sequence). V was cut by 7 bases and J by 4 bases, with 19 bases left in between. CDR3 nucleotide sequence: TGTGCCAGTACTCTAGGGGGGGGACGGAGCTATGGCTACACCTTC. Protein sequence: CASTLGGGRSYGYTF.

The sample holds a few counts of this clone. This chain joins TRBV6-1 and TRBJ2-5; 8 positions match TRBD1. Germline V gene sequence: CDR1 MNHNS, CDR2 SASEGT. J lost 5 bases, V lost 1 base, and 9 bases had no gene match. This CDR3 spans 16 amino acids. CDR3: CASSEEGGRGHETQYF. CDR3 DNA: TGTGCCAGCAGTGAAGAAGGTGGCAGGGGGCACGAGACCCAGTACTTC.

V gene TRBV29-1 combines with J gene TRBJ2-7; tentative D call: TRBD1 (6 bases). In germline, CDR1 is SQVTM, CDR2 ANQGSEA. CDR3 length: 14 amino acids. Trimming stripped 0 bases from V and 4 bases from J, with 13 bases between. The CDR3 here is CSVEDGTQGYEQYF. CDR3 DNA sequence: TGCAGCGTTGAAGATGGGACACAGGGTTACGAGCAGTACTTC.

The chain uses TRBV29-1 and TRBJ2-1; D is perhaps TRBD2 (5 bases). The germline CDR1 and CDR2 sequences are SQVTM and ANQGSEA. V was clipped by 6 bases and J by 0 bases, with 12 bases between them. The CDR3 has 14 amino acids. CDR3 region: CSVAGQSSYNEQFF. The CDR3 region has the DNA TGCAGCGTGGCGGGCCAAAGCTCCTACAATGAGCAGTTCTTC.

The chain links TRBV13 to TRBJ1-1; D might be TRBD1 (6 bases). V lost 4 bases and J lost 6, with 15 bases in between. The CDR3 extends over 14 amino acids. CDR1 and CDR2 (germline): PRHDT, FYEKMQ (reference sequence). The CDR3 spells CASSWEGVGAEAFF. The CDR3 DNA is TGTGCCAGCAGCTGGGAGGGGGTAGGGGCTGAAGCTTTCTTT.

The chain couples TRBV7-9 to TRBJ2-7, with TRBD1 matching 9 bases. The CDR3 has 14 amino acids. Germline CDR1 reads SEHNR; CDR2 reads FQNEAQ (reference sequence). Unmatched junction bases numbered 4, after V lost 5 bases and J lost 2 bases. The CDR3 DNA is TGTGCCAGCAGCCCACGGACAGGGGCCTACGAGCAGTACTTC. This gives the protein CASSPRTGAYEQYF.

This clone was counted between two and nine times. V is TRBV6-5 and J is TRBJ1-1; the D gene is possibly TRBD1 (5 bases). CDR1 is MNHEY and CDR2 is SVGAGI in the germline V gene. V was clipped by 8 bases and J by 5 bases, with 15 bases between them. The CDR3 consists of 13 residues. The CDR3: CASQRGVETEAFF. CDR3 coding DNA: TGTGCCAGCCAACGAGGGGTCGAGACTGAAGCTTTCTTT.

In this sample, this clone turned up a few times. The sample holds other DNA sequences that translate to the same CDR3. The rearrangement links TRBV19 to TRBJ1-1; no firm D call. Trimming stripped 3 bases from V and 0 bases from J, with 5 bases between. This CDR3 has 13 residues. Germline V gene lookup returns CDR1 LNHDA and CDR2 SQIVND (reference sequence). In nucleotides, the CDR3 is TGTGCCAGTAGTATCTGGGTGAACACTGAAGCTTTCTTT. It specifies CASSIWVNTEAFF.

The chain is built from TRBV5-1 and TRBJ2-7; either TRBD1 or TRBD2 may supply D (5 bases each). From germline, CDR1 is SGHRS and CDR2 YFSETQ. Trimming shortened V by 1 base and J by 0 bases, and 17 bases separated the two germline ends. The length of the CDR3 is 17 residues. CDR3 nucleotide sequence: TGCGCCAGCAGCTTGCGGGGCGGGTGGGGCTTCTCCTACGAGCAGTACTTC. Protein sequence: CASSLRGGWGFSYEQYF.

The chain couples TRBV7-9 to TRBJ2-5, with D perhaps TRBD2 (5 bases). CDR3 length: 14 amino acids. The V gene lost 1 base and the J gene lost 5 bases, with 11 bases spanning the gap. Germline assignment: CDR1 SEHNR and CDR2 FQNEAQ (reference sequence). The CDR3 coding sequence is TGTGCCAGCAGCTTAGTGCTAGCTGGGGAGACCCAGTACTTC. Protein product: CASSLVLAGETQYF.

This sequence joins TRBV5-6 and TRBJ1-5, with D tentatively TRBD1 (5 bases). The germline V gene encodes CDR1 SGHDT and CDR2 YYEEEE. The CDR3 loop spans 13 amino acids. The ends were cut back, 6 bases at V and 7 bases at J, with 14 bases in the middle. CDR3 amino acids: CASTLGGKQPQHF. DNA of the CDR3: TGTGCCAGCACCCTGGGGGGAAAACAGCCCCAGCATTTT.

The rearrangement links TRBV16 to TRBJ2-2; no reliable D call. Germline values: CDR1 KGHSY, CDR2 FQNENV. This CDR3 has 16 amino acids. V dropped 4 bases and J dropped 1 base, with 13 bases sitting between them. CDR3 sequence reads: CASSLWPNGNTGELFF. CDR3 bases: TGTGCCAGCAGCCTTTGGCCCAATGGGAACACCGGGGAGCTGTTTTTT.

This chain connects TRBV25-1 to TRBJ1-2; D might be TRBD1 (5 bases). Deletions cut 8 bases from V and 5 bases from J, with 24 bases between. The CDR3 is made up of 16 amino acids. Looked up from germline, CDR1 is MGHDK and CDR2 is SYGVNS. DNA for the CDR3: TGTGCCAGCCAGCAATCCCGGGACCCATCCCCGTATGGCTACACCTTC. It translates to CASQQSRDPSPYGYTF.

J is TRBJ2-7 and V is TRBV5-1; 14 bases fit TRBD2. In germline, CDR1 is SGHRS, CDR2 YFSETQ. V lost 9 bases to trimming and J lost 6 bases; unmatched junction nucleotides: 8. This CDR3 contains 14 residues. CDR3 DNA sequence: TGCGCCACCAGTCCCGGGACTAGCGGGAGCGAGCAGTACTTC. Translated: CATSPGTSGSEQYF.

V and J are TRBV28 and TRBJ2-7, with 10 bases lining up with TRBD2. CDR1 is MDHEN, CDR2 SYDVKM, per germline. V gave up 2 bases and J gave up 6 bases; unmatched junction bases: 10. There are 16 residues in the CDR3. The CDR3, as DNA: TGTGCCAGCAGTTTAGGGGAAGCGGGAGGGCCGAGCGAGCAGTACTTC. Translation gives CASSLGEAGGPSEQYF.